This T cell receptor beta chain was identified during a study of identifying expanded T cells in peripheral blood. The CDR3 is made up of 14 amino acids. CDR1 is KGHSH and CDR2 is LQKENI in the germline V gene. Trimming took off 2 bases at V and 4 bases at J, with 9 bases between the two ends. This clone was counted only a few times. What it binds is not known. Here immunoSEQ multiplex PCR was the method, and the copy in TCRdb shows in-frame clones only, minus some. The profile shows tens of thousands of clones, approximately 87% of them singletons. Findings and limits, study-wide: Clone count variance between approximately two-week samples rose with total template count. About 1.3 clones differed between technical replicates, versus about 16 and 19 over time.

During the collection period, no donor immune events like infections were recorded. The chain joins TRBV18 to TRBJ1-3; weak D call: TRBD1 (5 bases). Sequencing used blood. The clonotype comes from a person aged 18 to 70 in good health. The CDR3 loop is CASSPGRDGNTIYF. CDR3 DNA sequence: TGTGCCAGCTCACCAGGCAGGGACGGAAACACCATATATTTT.